The T cell receptor beta chain described here comes from a study of cytotoxic CD8 clonotypes in ibrutinib-treated CLL. V lost 4 bases and J 2 bases, leaving 2 bases between the germline ends. Germline assignment: CDR1 KGHSY and CDR2 FQNENV. This CDR3 has 11 residues. The repertoire was sequenced with immunoSEQ multiplex PCR; TCRdb's copy has only in-frame clones and lacks some. Altogether more than 110,000 clones are present, more than 75% being singletons, with the ten largest covering roughly 7.6%. This sequence originates from a human donor with chronic lymphocytic leukemia. The V and J genes are TRBV16 and TRBJ2-5; D call uncertain. The sequences come from PBMCs, collected after 36 months of ibrutinib treatment. The CDR3: CASSPQETQYF. Written as DNA, the CDR3 is TGTGCCAGCAGCCCTCAAGAGACCCAGTACTTC. Together with reference TRBV16 and TRBJ2-5, the CDR3 gives the full variable domain: GEEVAQTPKHLVRGEGQKAKLYCAPIKGHSYVFWYQQVLKNEFKFLISFQNENVFDETGMPKERFSAKCLPNSPCSLEIQATKLEDSAVYFCASSPQETQYFGPGTRLLVL.